A single sample is the source of the 30 T cell receptor beta chains below, sequenced in a study of T cell responses to AZD1222 COVID-19 vaccine. Repertoires were generated with immunoSEQ multiplex PCR, while TCRdb's copy carries only in-frame clones and drops some. The sample yields over 85,000 clones, about 95% seen once. This sample comprised peripheral blood, obtained 28 days after the second AZD1222 dose. The origin of the receptors is an adult who received the AZD1222 COVID-19 vaccine.

This rearrangement joins TRBV7-9 to TRBJ1-6; no clear D gene. Germline V gene lookup returns CDR1 SEHNR and CDR2 FQNEAQ (reference sequence). The CDR3 has 14 amino acids. V lost 4 bases, J lost 8 bases, and 12 bases lay in between. The CDR3 nucleotides are TGTGCCAGCAGCTGGGAAGGGAGGGATTCACCCCTCCACTTT. Translated, it gives CASSWEGRDSPLHF.

The CDR3 DNA reads as TGTGCCAGCAGTGAAGTTTTCGAGGGCTACGAGCAGTACTTC. Protein sequence: CASSEVFEGYEQYF. The chain uses TRBV6-1 and TRBJ2-7, with D perhaps TRBD2 (5 bases). CDR1 and CDR2 from the germline V gene are MNHNS and SASEGT. The CDR3 extends over 14 amino acids. The V gene lost 1 base and the J gene lost 3 bases, with 10 bases spanning the gap.

J is TRBJ1-5 and V is TRBV2; no firm D call. With 7 bases removed from V and 2 bases from J, the gap between germline ends came to 9 bases. There are 13 residues in the CDR3. Germline CDR1 and CDR2: SNHLY and FYNNEI. CDR3 nucleotide sequence: TGTGCCAGCACGGCAGAGGGCAATCAGCCCCAGCATTTT. Translation: CASTAEGNQPQHF.

The chain uses TRBV5-5 and TRBJ1-6; D is unclear. The germline CDR1 and CDR2 sequences are SGHKS and YYEKEE (reference sequence). This CDR3 contains 16 residues. V was cut by 2 bases and J by 1 base, with 10 bases left in between. CDR3 region: CASSFTDRSYNSPLHF. CDR3 bases: TGTGCCAGCAGCTTTACGGATAGGTCCTATAATTCACCCCTCCACTTT.

This chain's CDR3 is CASSPRTGRRSNEQFF. The CDR3 coding sequence is TGTGCCAGCAGCCCCAGGACAGGGCGGAGGTCGAATGAGCAGTTCTTC. The chain recombines TRBV3-1 (or the pseudogene TRBV3-2) with TRBJ2-1, with 8 bases identical to TRBD1. From germline, CDR1 is LGHDT and CDR2 YNNKEL (reference sequence). Trimming removed 4 bases from V and 7 bases from J; junction bases left unmatched: 12. The CDR3 is made up of 16 amino acids.

This rearrangement joins TRBV6-5 to TRBJ1-5; no reliable D call. The germline CDR1 and CDR2 sequences are MNHEY and SVGAGI. This CDR3 comprises 14 residues. Deletions cut 0 bases from V and 7 bases from J, with 10 bases between. The CDR3 region has the DNA TGTGCCAGCAGTTACTCGAAGGGATACCAGCCCCAGCATTTT. This gives the protein CASSYSKGYQPQHF.

The rearrangement links TRBV27 to TRBJ1-5; 8 bases are shared with TRBD1. The germline V gene encodes CDR1 MNHEY and CDR2 SMNVEV (reference sequence). This CDR3 has 13 residues. The trim removed 6 bases at V and 6 bases at J, leaving 4 bases unmatched. The CDR3 here is CASRQGVSQPQHF. CDR3 sequence (DNA): TGTGCCAGCAGACAGGGGGTAAGTCAGCCCCAGCATTTT.

The chain is built from TRBV5-1 and TRBJ1-1; D uncertain. The CDR3 loop spans 15 amino acids. Germline CDR1 is SGHRS and CDR2 is YFSETQ. Trimming cost V 4 bases and J 3 bases, with 16 bases left between them. The CDR3 DNA follows: TGCGCCAGCAGCGCGGACGTTTCCAGGCACACTGAAGCTTTCTTT. Translating gives CASSADVSRHTEAFF. The full variable domain, with the rest looked up from reference TRBV5-1 and TRBJ1-1, is KAGVTQTPRYLIKTRGQQVTLSCSPISGHRSVSWYQQTPGQGLQFLFEYFSETQRNKGNFPGRFSGRQFSNSRSEMNVSTLELGDSALYLCASSADVSRHTEAFFGQGTRLTVV.

V gene TRBV29-1 combines with J gene TRBJ1-2, with D tentatively TRBD1 (5 bases). CDR1 is SQVTM and CDR2 is ANQGSEA in the germline V gene. V lost 4 bases to trimming and J lost 3 bases, with 15 bases between them. This CDR3 spans 14 amino acids. DNA of the CDR3: TGCAGCGTTGTAAAGGACTTGGGGGACTATGGCTACACCTTC. It encodes CSVVKDLGDYGYTF.

V gene TRBV11-2 combines with J gene TRBJ1-2; D is undetermined. The germline V and J ends were trimmed by 3 bases and 4 bases, with 3 bases remaining between them. Germline CDR1 and CDR2: SGHAT and FQNNGV. The CDR3 covers 11 residues. The CDR3 DNA reads TGTGCCAGCAGCTTTGTCTATGGCTACACCTTC. Its translation: CASSFVYGYTF.

This clone is classed as medium-sized. The V gene is TRBV7-8, the J gene TRBJ2-1, with D perhaps TRBD2 (5 bases). The V gene lost 1 base and the J gene lost 12 bases, with 13 bases spanning the gap. CDR1 is SGHVS and CDR2 is FQNEAQ in the germline V gene. The CDR3 sequence is 13 residues long. CDR3 protein: CASSLERPEGQFF. Here the CDR3 DNA reads TGTGCCAGCAGCTTAGAACGACCCGAGGGGCAGTTCTTC.

This sequence joins TRBV18 and TRBJ2-1, with 7 bases identical to TRBD2. CDR3 length: 16 amino acids. CDR1 and CDR2 (germline): KGHSH, LQKENI. V lost 3 bases and J lost 6; bases outside the gene matches: 11. The chain's CDR3 is CASSPTTSSLGNEQFF. CDR3 nucleotides: TGTGCCAGCTCACCGACGACTAGCTCCCTTGGCAATGAGCAGTTCTTC.

J is TRBJ2-3 and V is TRBV18; 7 nucleotides match TRBD1. Trimming took 4 bases from V and 1 from J; bases not matched to a gene: 8. This CDR3 is 16 amino acids long. CDR1 is KGHSH and CDR2 is LQKENI in the germline V gene. The CDR3 reads CASSRNSGTGTDTQYF. In DNA form, the CDR3 reads TGTGCCAGCTCACGAAACTCCGGGACAGGCACAGATACGCAGTATTTT. The full variable domain, rest sourced from reference TRBV18 and TRBJ2-3, is NAGVMQNPRHLVRRRGQEARLRCSPMKGHSHVYWYRQLPEEGLKFMVYLQKENIIDESGMPKERFSAEFPKEGPSILRIQQVVRGDSAAYFCASSRNSGTGTDTQYFGPGTRLTVL.

This chain joins TRBV6-1 and TRBJ2-7; D may be TRBD2 (6 bases). The V and J ends lost 1 base and 0 bases respectively, with 10 bases between them. This CDR3 has 15 amino acids. Germline V lookup: CDR1 MNHNS, CDR2 SASEGT. Here the CDR3 DNA reads TGTGCCAGCAGTGAAGTTGGGAGGCTCTCCTACGAGCAGTACTTC. It is translated as CASSEVGRLSYEQYF.

The rearrangement links TRBV2 to TRBJ2-7; D remains ambiguous. The V gene lost 3 bases and the J gene lost 7 bases, with 4 bases spanning the gap. This CDR3 spans 10 amino acids. Germline-derived CDR1 and CDR2 are SNHLY and FYNNEI. CDR3 in DNA: TGTGCCAGCAGTGAGGGGGAGCAGTACTTC. Its protein product is CASSEGEQYF. Full variable domain (outside the CDR3, taken from reference TRBV2 and TRBJ2-7): EPEVTQTPSHQVTQMGQEVILRCVPISNHLYFYWYRQILGQKVEFLVSFYNNEISEKSEIFDDQFSVERPDGSNFTLKIRSTKLEDSAMYFCASSEGEQYFGPGTRLTVT.

The genes are TRBV5-1 and TRBJ1-1; 11 bases are a match to TRBD1. CDR3 size: 15 residues. V was clipped by 4 bases and J by 4 bases; unmatched bases: 6. Per germline, CDR1 SGHRS and CDR2 YFSETQ. The CDR3 sequence is CASSLGTGGVTEAFF. The CDR3 nucleotides are TGCGCCAGCAGCCTGGGGACAGGGGGGGTCACTGAAGCTTTCTTT.

CDR3 in amino acids: CASSVAGDTQYF. The DNA for the CDR3 is TGTGCCAGCAGCGTAGCCGGAGATACGCAGTATTTT. V is TRBV9 and J is TRBJ2-3; D gene ambiguous. This CDR3 spans 12 amino acids. Between the trimmed V and J ends, which lost 0 bases and 5 bases, there was a span of 4 bases. Per the germline V gene, CDR1 is SGDLS and CDR2 is YYNGEE.

This chain connects TRBV3-1 (or the pseudogene TRBV3-2) to TRBJ1-1; D not resolved. This CDR3 spans 15 amino acids. The ends were cut back, 2 bases at V and 0 bases at J, with 10 bases in the middle. Germline lookup yields CDR1 LGHDT and CDR2 YNNKEL (reference sequence). The CDR3 DNA reads as TGTGCCAGCAGCCAACACTCGGATATGAACACTGAAGCTTTCTTT. Translation: CASSQHSDMNTEAFF.

The J gene is TRBJ1-5, the V gene TRBV2, with D perhaps TRBD1 (5 bases). With 4 bases removed from V and 0 bases from J, the gap between germline ends came to 16 bases. Germline lookup yields CDR1 SNHLY and CDR2 FYNNEI. The CDR3 totals 17 residues. The DNA of the CDR3 is TGTGCCAGCAGTGGGGGGTCGTTCCCAAATAGCAATCAGCCCCAGCATTTT. Its protein is CASSGGSFPNSNQPQHF.

The chain uses TRBV19 and TRBJ1-1; possible D gene TRBD1, 5 bases. Germline V gene lookup returns CDR1 LNHDA and CDR2 SQIVND (reference sequence). The CDR3 has 13 amino acids. Between the trimmed V and J ends, which lost 5 bases and 5 bases, there was a span of 12 bases. The CDR3 region has the DNA TGTGCCAGTAGTGACAGCTTCCCGACTGAAGCTTTCTTT. It codes for CASSDSFPTEAFF.

The chain recombines TRBV30 with TRBJ2-6; D unresolved. The CDR3 covers 18 residues. Germline assignment: CDR1 GTSNPN and CDR2 SVGIG (reference sequence). V lost 4 bases to trimming and J lost 5 bases, with 24 bases between them. The CDR3 region is CAWTTVGSLLSRANVLTF. The CDR3 nucleotides are TGTGCCTGGACCACTGTTGGCTCACTGCTGTCTCGGGCCAACGTCCTGACTTTC.

V is TRBV5-1 and J is TRBJ2-3; 11 nucleotides align to TRBD2. The CDR3 is 18 residues long. Per germline, CDR1 SGHRS and CDR2 YFSETQ. The J segment lost 0 bases and the V segment lost 0 bases, leaving 6 bases of the junction unmatched. The chain's CDR3 is CASSLVSGRARSTDTQYF. The CDR3 DNA reads as TGCGCCAGCAGCTTGGTTAGCGGGAGGGCCAGGAGCACAGATACGCAGTATTTT.

This chain uses TRBV5-1 with TRBJ2-2; no reliable D call. V dropped 0 bases and J dropped 5 bases, with 11 bases sitting between them. This CDR3 is 15 amino acids long. Germline CDR1 reads SGHRS; CDR2 reads YFSETQ. CDR3 residues: CASSLELLRTGELFF. As DNA, the CDR3 is TGCGCCAGCAGCTTGGAACTGCTGAGAACCGGGGAGCTGTTTTTT.

The rearrangement links TRBV6-5 to TRBJ1-2, with no clear D. Germline-derived CDR1 and CDR2 are MNHEY and SVGAGI. With 4 bases removed from V and 4 bases from J, the gap between germline ends came to 10 bases. The CDR3 extends over 13 amino acids. The CDR3 DNA reads as TGTGCCAGCAGTTTCGAAGGGCGCTATGGCTACACCTTC. It yields the protein CASSFEGRYGYTF.

This chain links TRBV11-2 with TRBJ1-3; D is perhaps TRBD1 (5 bases). The CDR3 consists of 17 residues. V lost 5 bases to trimming and J lost 4 bases, with 21 bases between them. The V gene's germline CDR1 is SGHAT and CDR2 FQNNGV. As DNA, the CDR3 is TGTGCCAGCAGCCCTATGCGCGTGACAGCTGTAGGAAACACCATATATTTT. Translating gives CASSPMRVTAVGNTIYF.

The V call is TRBV7-8, the J call TRBJ1-3; 9 bases agree with TRBD1. Germline assignment: CDR1 SGHVS and CDR2 FQNEAQ. This CDR3 contains 17 residues. V lost 1 base to trimming and J lost 0 bases; unmatched junction nucleotides: 4. The CDR3 bases are TGTGCCAGCAGCTTAGTAGCGGGACAGGGCTCTGGAAACACCATATATTTT. The encoded protein is CASSLVAGQGSGNTIYF.

This clone showed up just once. The chain combines TRBV25-1 with TRBJ2-5; 13 bases map to TRBD2. CDR1 and CDR2 from the germline V gene are MGHDK and SYGVNS. The CDR3 runs to 17 residues. The trim removed 3 bases at V and 2 bases at J, leaving 6 bases unmatched. CDR3 in amino acids: CASSEELAGGWQETQYF. For the CDR3, the DNA is TGTGCCAGCAGTGAGGAACTAGCGGGAGGGTGGCAAGAGACCCAGTACTTC.

In nucleotides, the CDR3 is TGTGCCAGCAGACGGGACAACACAGATACGCAGTATTTT. This sequence encodes CASRRDNTDTQYF. The V and J genes are TRBV27 and TRBJ2-3, with TRBD1 as a possible D gene (6 bases). The V end was cut by 6 bases, the J end by 2 bases, with 9 bases between. Germline-derived CDR1 and CDR2 are MNHEY and SMNVEV (reference sequence). CDR3 length: 13 residues.

Note on this clone: The sample holds other DNA sequences that translate to the same CDR3. The chain carries TRBV6-5 and TRBJ1-5; a possible D gene is TRBD1 (6 bases). CDR3 size: 13 residues. Germline V lookup: CDR1 MNHEY, CDR2 SVGAGI. V shed 2 bases and J shed 4 bases, with 6 bases lying between them. The CDR3 reads CASSYQGNQPQHF. As DNA, the CDR3 is TGTGCCAGCAGTTACCAGGGGAATCAGCCCCAGCATTTT.

The chain links TRBV6-1 to TRBJ1-5, with D perhaps matching TRBD1 (5 bases). The CDR3 covers 17 residues. The germline gives CDR1 MNHNS, CDR2 SASEGT. With 4 bases removed from V and 2 bases from J, the gap between germline ends came to 18 bases. The CDR3 nucleotides are TGTGCCAGCAGTGTAGGCCGTTATTCAGGGCGCAATCAGCCCCAGCATTTT. This codes for CASSVGRYSGRNQPQHF.